This T cell receptor (beta chain) was identified during a study of T cells in localized non-small cell lung cancer. About this clone itself: Antigen: not known.

The study, taken as a whole, reports: Sequencing was limited to one tumor region, leaving the possibility of heterogeneity open. Of the tissues analyzed, uninvolved adjacent lung showed maximal T cell clonality, greater than tumor. A median approximately 57 of the top 100 tumor clones appeared in adjacent lung.

The trim removed 5 bases at V and 6 bases at J, leaving 12 bases unmatched. This CDR3 comprises 15 residues. Per the germline V gene, CDR1 is SGHVS and CDR2 is FQNEAQ. TCRdb's table, derived via immunoSEQ multiplex PCR, lists solely in-frame clones and lacks some. The table lists 50,000 to 70,000 clones, roughly nine tenths of them singletons. The TCR was taken from a man aged 40-75 years with stage I lung adenocarcinoma. The source material was peripheral blood, sampled before any cancer treatment. The chain recombines TRBV7-8 with TRBJ2-7, with 8 bases that match TRBD2. The CDR3: CASSLRAGAVVEQYF. The CDR3 DNA reads as TGTGCCAGCAGCCTCAGAGCGGGAGCGGTGGTCGAGCAGTACTTC.